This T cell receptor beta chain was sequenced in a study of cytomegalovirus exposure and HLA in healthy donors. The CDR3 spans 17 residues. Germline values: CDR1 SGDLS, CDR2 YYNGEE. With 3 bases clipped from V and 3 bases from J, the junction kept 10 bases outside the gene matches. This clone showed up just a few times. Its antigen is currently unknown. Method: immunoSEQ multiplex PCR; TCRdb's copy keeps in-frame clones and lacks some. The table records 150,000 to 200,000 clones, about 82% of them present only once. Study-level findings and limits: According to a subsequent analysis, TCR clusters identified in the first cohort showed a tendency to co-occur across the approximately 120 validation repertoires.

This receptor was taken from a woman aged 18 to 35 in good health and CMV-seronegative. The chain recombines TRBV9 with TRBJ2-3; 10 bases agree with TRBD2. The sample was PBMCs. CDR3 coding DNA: TGTGCCAGCAGCGCCCAAGCGGGGGGGCCCGTTACAGATACGCAGTATTTT. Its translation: CASSAQAGGPVTDTQYF.